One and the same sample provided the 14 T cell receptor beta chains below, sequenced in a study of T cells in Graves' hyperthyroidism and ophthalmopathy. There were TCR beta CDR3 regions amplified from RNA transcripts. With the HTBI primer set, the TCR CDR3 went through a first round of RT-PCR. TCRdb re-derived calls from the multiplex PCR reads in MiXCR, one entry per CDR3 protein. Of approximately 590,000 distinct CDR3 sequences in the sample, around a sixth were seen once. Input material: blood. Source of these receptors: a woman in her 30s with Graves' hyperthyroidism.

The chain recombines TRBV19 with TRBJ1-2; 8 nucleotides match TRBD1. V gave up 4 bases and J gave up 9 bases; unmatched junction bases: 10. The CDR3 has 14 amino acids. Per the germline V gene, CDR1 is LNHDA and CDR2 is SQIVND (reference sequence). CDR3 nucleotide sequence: TGTGCCAGTAGTACTGGACAGGGTAACTCTCGCTACACCTTC. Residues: CASSTGQGNSRYTF. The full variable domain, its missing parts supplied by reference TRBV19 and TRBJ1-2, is DGGITQSPKYLFRKEGQNVTLSCEQNLNHDAMYWYRQDPGQGLRLIYYSQIVNDFQKGDIAEGYSVSREKKESFPLTVTSAQKNPTAFYLCASSTGQGNSRYTFGSGTRLTVV.

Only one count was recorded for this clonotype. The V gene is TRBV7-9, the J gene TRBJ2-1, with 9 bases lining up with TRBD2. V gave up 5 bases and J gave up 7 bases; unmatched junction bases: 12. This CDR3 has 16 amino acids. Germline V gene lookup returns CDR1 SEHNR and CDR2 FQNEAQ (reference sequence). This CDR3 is CASSPQAGTSNNEQFF. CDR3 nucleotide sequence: TGTGCCAGCAGCCCCCAGGCCGGGACTAGCAATAATGAGCAGTTCTTC.

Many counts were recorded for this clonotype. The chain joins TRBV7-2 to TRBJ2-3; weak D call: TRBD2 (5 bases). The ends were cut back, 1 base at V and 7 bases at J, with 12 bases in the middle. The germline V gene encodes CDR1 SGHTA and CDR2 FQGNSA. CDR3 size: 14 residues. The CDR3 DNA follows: TGTGCCAGCAGCTTAGACGGGGAAGGATATACGCAGTATTTT. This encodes CASSLDGEGYTQYF. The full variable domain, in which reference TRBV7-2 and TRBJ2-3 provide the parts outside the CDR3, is GAGVSQSPSNKVTEKGKDVELRCDPISGHTALYWYRQSLGQGLEFLIYFQGNSAPDKSGLPSDRFSAERTGGSVSTLTIQRTQQEDSAVYLCASSLDGEGYTQYFGPGTRLTVL.

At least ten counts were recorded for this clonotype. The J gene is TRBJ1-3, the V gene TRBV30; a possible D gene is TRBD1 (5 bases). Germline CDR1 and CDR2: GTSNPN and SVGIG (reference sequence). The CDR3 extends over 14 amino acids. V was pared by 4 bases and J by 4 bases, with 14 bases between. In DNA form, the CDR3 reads TGTGCCTGGACCCGTCCCGGGACGGGAAACACCATATATTTT. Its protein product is CAWTRPGTGNTIYF.

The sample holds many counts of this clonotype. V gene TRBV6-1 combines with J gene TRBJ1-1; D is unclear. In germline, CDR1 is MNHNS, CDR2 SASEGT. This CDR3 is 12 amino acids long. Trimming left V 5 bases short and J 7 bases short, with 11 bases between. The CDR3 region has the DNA TGTGCCAGCAGTTACGACGGACGTGAAGCTTTCTTT. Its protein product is CASSYDGREAFF.

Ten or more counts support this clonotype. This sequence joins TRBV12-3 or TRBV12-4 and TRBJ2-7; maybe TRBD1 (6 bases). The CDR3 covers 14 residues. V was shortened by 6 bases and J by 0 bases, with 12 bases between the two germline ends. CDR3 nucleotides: TGTGCCAGCAGCCACGCACAGGGCTCCTACGAGCAGTACTTC. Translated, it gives CASSHAQGSYEQYF.

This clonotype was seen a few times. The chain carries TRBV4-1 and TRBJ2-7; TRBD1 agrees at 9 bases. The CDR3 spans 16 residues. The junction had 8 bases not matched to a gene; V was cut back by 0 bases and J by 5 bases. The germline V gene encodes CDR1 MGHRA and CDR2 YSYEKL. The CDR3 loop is CASSQESGTGSDEQYF. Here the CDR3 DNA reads TGCGCCAGCAGCCAAGAAAGTGGGACAGGGAGCGACGAGCAGTACTTC.

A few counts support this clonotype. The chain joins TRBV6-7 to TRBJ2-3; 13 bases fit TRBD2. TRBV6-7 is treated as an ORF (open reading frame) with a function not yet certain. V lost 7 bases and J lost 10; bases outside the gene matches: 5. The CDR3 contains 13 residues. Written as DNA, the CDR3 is TGTGCCAGCACAACTAGCGGGAGGGCCGCGCAGTATTTT. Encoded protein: CASTTSGRAAQYF.

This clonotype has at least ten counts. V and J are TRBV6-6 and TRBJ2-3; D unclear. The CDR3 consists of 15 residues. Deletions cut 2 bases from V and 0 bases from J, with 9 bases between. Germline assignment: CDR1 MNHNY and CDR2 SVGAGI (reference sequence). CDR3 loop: CASSYDSDSTDTQYF. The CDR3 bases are TGTGCCAGCAGTTACGACTCGGACAGCACAGATACGCAGTATTTT.

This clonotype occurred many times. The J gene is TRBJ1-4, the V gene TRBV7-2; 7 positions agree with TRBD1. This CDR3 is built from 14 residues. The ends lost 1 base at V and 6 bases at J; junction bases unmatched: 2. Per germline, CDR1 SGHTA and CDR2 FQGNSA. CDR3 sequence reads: CASSLVTGDEKLFF. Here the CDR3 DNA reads TGTGCCAGCAGCTTAGTAACAGGGGATGAAAAACTGTTTTTT.

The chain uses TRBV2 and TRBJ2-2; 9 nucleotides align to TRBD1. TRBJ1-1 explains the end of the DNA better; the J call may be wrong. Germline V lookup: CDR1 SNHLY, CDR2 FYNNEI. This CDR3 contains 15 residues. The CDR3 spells CASSDGQGKIVGAFF. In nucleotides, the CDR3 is TGTGCCAGCAGTGACGGACAGGGGAAGATCGTGGGAGCTTTCTTT.

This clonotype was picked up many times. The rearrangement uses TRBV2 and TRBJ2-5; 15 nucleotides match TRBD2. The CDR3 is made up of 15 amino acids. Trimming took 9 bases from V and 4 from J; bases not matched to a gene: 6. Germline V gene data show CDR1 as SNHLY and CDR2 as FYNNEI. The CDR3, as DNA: TGTGCCAGAGGGACTAGCGGGAGGATCGGAGAGACCCAGTACTTC. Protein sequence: CARGTSGRIGETQYF.

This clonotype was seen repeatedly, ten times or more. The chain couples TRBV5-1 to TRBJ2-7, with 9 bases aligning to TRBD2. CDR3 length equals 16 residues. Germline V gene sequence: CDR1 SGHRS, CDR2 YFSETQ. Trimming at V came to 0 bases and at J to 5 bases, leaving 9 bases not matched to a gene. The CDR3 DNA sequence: TGCGCCAGCAGCTTGGTGCAGGTAGGACTAGCGAACGAGCAGTACTTC. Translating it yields CASSLVQVGLANEQYF.

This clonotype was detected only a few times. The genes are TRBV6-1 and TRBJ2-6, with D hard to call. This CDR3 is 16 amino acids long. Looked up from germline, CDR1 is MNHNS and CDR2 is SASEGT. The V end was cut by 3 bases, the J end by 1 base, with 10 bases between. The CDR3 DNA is TGTGCCAGCAGTGACTCAGCCGGGTCTGGGGCCAACGTCCTGACTTTC. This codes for CASSDSAGSGANVLTF.